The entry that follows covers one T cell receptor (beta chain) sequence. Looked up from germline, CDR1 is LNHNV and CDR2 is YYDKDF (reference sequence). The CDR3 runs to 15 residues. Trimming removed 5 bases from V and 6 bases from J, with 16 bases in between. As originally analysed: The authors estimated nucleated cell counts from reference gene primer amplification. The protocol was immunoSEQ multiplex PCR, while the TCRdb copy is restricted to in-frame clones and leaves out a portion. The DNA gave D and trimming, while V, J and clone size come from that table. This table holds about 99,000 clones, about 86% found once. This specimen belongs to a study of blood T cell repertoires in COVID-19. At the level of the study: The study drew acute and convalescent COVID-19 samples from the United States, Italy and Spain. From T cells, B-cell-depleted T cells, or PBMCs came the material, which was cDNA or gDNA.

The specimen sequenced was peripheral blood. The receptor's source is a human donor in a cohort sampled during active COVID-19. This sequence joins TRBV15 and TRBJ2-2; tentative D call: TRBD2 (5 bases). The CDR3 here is CATSFVRGYAGELFF. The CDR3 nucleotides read TGTGCCACCAGCTTCGTTCGAGGGTACGCCGGGGAGCTGTTTTTT.